Described below is a single T cell receptor beta chain sequence and its context. The cohort comprised adults aged about 18 to 100 years residing in 20 to 25 US areas. The CDR3 is 13 residues long. Trimming took 7 bases from V and 6 from J, leaving 16 bases between them. Profiled with immunoSEQ multiplex PCR; TCRdb holds only in-frame clones, not every one. Here the sample spans roughly 230,000 clones, roughly 87% being singletons. This entry is derived from a study of blood T cell repertoires in COVID-19. Study at large: Recovered participants had two consecutive negative NP/OP PCR tests, healthcare professional clearance, or symptom resolution.

This sequence was found in a man aged 25-45 years in a cohort exposed to, infected with or recovered from COVID-19 (not recorded which). V and J are TRBV12-3 or TRBV12-4 and TRBJ2-7; D may be TRBD1 (6 bases). The sequenced material came from PBMCs or T cells enriched from blood (not recorded which). The CDR3 DNA follows: TGTGCCAGCACCAACCGTACGACAGGCGAGCAGTACTTC. This translates into CASTNRTTGEQYF.